The 22 T cell receptor beta chains below come from one sample, sequenced in a study of early T cells in non-severe SARS-CoV-2 infection. A single record per CDR3 protein comes from TCRdb applying MiXCR to the 5' RACE reads. This table has 80,000 to 100,000 distinct CDR3 sequences, 9% to 15% appearing once. The sequencing sample was made of whole blood. These receptors all come from an adult who was a healthcare worker with PCR-confirmed SARS-CoV-2 infection or an uninfected control (not recorded which).

V and J are TRBV25-1 and TRBJ2-7, with a tentative D call TRBD2 (5 bases). CDR3 size: 13 residues. Trimming stripped 5 bases from V and 2 bases from J, with 10 bases between. Germline CDR1 MGHDK, CDR2 SYGVNS. CDR3 sequence (DNA): TGTGCCAGCAGTCCCCAGCGGACCTACGAGCAGTACTTC. Translated, it gives CASSPQRTYEQYF.

This clonotype was found many times. This chain joins TRBV20-1 and TRBJ2-1; D is tentatively TRBD1 or TRBD2 (5 bases each). The CDR3 consists of 15 residues. Trimming took 3 bases from V and 8 from J, leaving 20 bases between them. The germline V gene encodes CDR1 DFQATT and CDR2 SNEGSKA (reference sequence). The CDR3 spells CSASRAALGADEQFF. For the CDR3, the DNA is TGCAGTGCTAGCCGAGCGGCCCTAGGGGCCGATGAGCAGTTCTTC.

This clonotype was counted only a few times. This chain links TRBV27 with TRBJ2-7; 10 bases are shared with TRBD2. The trim removed 9 bases at V and 3 bases at J, leaving 11 bases unmatched. There are 15 residues in the CDR3. Germline lookup yields CDR1 MNHEY and CDR2 SMNVEV (reference sequence). CDR3 nucleotide sequence: TGTGCCAGTTCCGGAGGAGCGGGAGGGCTCTACGAGCAGTACTTC. As protein: CASSGGAGGLYEQYF.

V gene TRBV5-1 combines with J gene TRBJ2-7; weak D call: TRBD1 (5 bases). The CDR3 contains 14 residues. Per the germline V gene, CDR1 is SGHRS and CDR2 is YFSETQ. V was pared by 0 bases and J by 1 base, with 8 bases between. CDR3 residues: CASSLGRESYEQYF. The CDR3, as DNA: TGCGCCAGCAGCTTGGGCAGGGAATCCTACGAGCAGTACTTC.

The rearrangement links TRBV3-1 to TRBJ2-5; TRBD2 matches at 11 bases. J lost 5 bases, V lost 0 bases, and 2 bases had no gene match. CDR1 and CDR2 from the germline V gene are LGHDT and YNNKEL (reference sequence). The CDR3 has 15 residues. CDR3 coding DNA: TGTGCCAGCAGCCAAGAGGTAGCGGGAGGGGAGACCCAGTACTTC. This gives the protein CASSQEVAGGETQYF.

V gene TRBV12-3 or TRBV12-4 combines with J gene TRBJ2-2; tentative D call: TRBD1 (6 bases). Trimming pared 3 bases from V and 5 bases from J, leaving 13 bases between. The CDR3 length is 15 residues. CDR3 coding DNA: TGTGCCAGCAGTTTGAGGCAGGGGTCGACCGGGGAGCTGTTTTTT. It encodes CASSLRQGSTGELFF.

The rearrangement uses TRBV19 and TRBJ2-7; 11 bases line up with TRBD2. This CDR3 has 15 amino acids. CDR1 and CDR2 (germline): LNHDA, SQIVND (reference sequence). Losses at the gene ends were 5 bases for V and 7 bases for J; bases not matched to a gene: 10. This CDR3 reads CASSGSLAGAGEQYF. Here the CDR3 DNA reads TGTGCCAGTAGTGGCTCACTAGCGGGAGCAGGGGAGCAGTACTTC.

This clonotype was recorded a few times. The chain has TRBV25-1 and TRBJ2-1, with D hard to call. Germline lookup yields CDR1 MGHDK and CDR2 SYGVNS. The ends were cut back, 4 bases at V and 12 bases at J, with 7 bases in the middle. This CDR3 is built from 10 residues. CDR3 residues: CASSGGMQFF. CDR3 DNA sequence: TGTGCCAGCAGTGGTGGTATGCAGTTCTTC. Together with reference TRBV25-1 and TRBJ2-1, the CDR3 gives the full variable domain: EADIYQTPRYLVIGTGKKITLECSQTMGHDKMYWYQQDPGMELHLIHYSYGVNSTEKGDLSSESTVSRIRTEHFPLTLESARPSHTSQYLCASSGGMQFFGPGTRLTVL.

In this sample, this clonotype turned up a few times. The gene calls are TRBV18 and TRBJ1-1; TRBD1 is a possible D gene (6 bases). Trimming stripped 3 bases from V and 12 bases from J, with 17 bases between. This CDR3 spans 13 amino acids. Looked up from germline, CDR1 is KGHSH and CDR2 is LQKENI. The CDR3 region has the DNA TGTGCCAGCTCACCTTCAGGGGAAAAGGGGACTTTCTTT. It is translated as CASSPSGEKGTFF.

This chain uses TRBV28 with TRBJ2-3; D gene unclear. Germline V gene data show CDR1 as MDHEN and CDR2 as SYDVKM. CDR3 size: 14 residues. Trimming took off 6 bases at V and 1 base at J, with 11 bases between the two ends. CDR3 protein: CASSPLRGTDTQYF. The CDR3 DNA follows: TGTGCCAGCAGCCCGTTACGGGGCACAGATACGCAGTATTTT.

The V call is TRBV6-5, the J call TRBJ2-2, with D maybe TRBD2 (5 bases). Trimming stripped 7 bases from V and 5 bases from J, with 5 bases between. CDR1 is MNHEY and CDR2 is SVGAGI in the germline V gene. The CDR3 is 11 residues long. CDR3 DNA: TGTGCCAGCAAGCGGACCGGGGAGCTGTTTTTT. Translation: CASKRTGELFF.

The chain has TRBV7-9 and TRBJ2-2; the D gene is possibly TRBD2 (5 bases). Germline CDR1 reads SEHNR; CDR2 reads FQNEAQ (reference sequence). CDR3 size: 16 residues. V shed 1 base and J shed 3 bases, with 12 bases lying between them. The CDR3 sequence: CASSLGFSGYTGELFF. CDR3 DNA sequence: TGTGCCAGCAGCTTAGGGTTCAGCGGTTACACCGGGGAGCTGTTTTTT.

In its sample, this clonotype was seen a few times. The chain combines TRBV20-1 with TRBJ2-7; D perhaps matches TRBD1 (5 bases). The CDR3 runs to 12 residues. Trimming removed 1 base at V and 5 bases at J, with 9 bases between. Germline values: CDR1 DFQATT, CDR2 SNEGSKA (reference sequence). As DNA, the CDR3 is TGCAGTGCTAGAGGCAGGGTCGACGAGCAGTACTTC. The encoded protein is CSARGRVDEQYF.

This clonotype was picked up a small number of times. The gene calls are TRBV3-1 and TRBJ2-6; perhaps TRBD1 as D (6 bases). This CDR3 has 15 amino acids. V was pared by 4 bases and J by 4 bases, with 11 bases between. Germline V gene data show CDR1 as LGHDT and CDR2 as YNNKEL (reference sequence). The CDR3 loop is CASSPDRRGANVLTF. The CDR3 bases are TGTGCCAGCAGCCCAGACAGGCGGGGGGCCAACGTCCTGACTTTC.

Written as DNA, the CDR3 is TGTGCCAGCAGTTACGATTCCCTTCCGGGAGCGGGAAGATACCAAGAGACCCAGTACTTC. As protein: CASSYDSLPGAGRYQETQYF. V and J are TRBV6-2 or TRBV6-3 and TRBJ2-5; 7 bases fit TRBD2. The V and J ends lost 2 bases and 0 bases, in that order; junction bases with no gene match: 18. The germline CDR1 and CDR2 sequences are MNHEY and SVGEGT. The CDR3 extends over 20 amino acids.

This clonotype was picked up many times. This chain uses TRBV27 with TRBJ1-3, with no clear D. Germline V CDR1 and CDR2: MNHEY, SMNVEV (reference sequence). The CDR3 sequence is 17 residues long. The germline V and J ends were trimmed by 0 bases and 0 bases, with 12 bases remaining between them. CDR3 amino acids: CASSLSSPAISGNTIYF. CDR3 sequence (DNA): TGTGCCAGCAGTTTATCGAGTCCGGCCATCTCTGGAAACACCATATATTTT.

This clonotype has a count of ten or more. The chain joins TRBV10-1 to TRBJ2-1; possible D gene TRBD2, 6 bases. Germline V gene lookup returns CDR1 WNHNN and CDR2 SYGVQD (reference sequence). Between the trimmed V and J ends, which lost 6 bases and 6 bases, there was a span of 18 bases. The CDR3 extends over 15 amino acids. Here the CDR3 DNA reads TGCGCCAGCAGCCGTAGCGGCCCCGGGGGCAATGAGCAGTTCTTC. Its protein product is CASSRSGPGGNEQFF.

The table lists this clonotype with many counts. This chain uses TRBV5-1 with TRBJ2-3; 12 bases match TRBD2. Germline CDR1 reads SGHRS; CDR2 reads YFSETQ. The V gene end was trimmed by 4 bases and the J gene end by 3 bases; junction bases not matched to a gene: 6. CDR3 length: 16 amino acids. The CDR3 coding sequence is TGCGCCAGCAGCACCGGACTAGCGGGGCTGACAGATACGCAGTATTTT. It specifies CASSTGLAGLTDTQYF. The whole variable domain, remainder taken from reference TRBV5-1 and TRBJ2-3, is KAGVTQTPRYLIKTRGQQVTLSCSPISGHRSVSWYQQTPGQGLQFLFEYFSETQRNKGNFPGRFSGRQFSNSRSEMNVSTLELGDSALYLCASSTGLAGLTDTQYFGPGTRLTVL.

Many counts were recorded for this clonotype. J is TRBJ2-1 and V is TRBV20-1; TRBD2 matches 10 bases. CDR3 length equals 16 residues. CDR1 and CDR2 (germline): DFQATT, SNEGSKA (reference sequence). V was clipped by 1 base and J by 4 bases; unmatched bases: 7. The CDR3 loop reads CSARASGTSAYNEQFF. The CDR3 nucleotides are TGCAGTGCTAGAGCTTCCGGGACTAGCGCTTACAATGAGCAGTTCTTC.

In this sample, this clonotype turned up many times. The chain couples TRBV10-2 to TRBJ1-1; 9 bases line up with TRBD1. The germline gives CDR1 WSHSY, CDR2 SAAADI. J lost 8 bases, V lost 1 base, and 2 bases had no gene match. The CDR3 contains 13 residues. The CDR3 reads CASSEWGTGEAFF. In nucleotides, the CDR3 is TGCGCCAGCAGTGAGTGGGGGACAGGGGAAGCTTTCTTT.

The CDR3 reads CASSLGQENSPLHF. CDR3 coding DNA: TGTGCCAGCAGCTTGGGACAGGAGAATTCACCCCTCCACTTT. The rearrangement joins TRBV3-1 to TRBJ1-6; 8 bases are shared with TRBD1. The V gene end was trimmed by 5 bases and the J gene end by 7 bases; junction bases not matched to a gene: 4. CDR3 length: 14 residues. Germline values: CDR1 LGHDT, CDR2 YNNKEL (reference sequence).

The CDR3 protein is CASSAASGILSGYTF. The DNA of the CDR3 is TGTGCCAGCAGCGCCGCCTCCGGGATACTTTCTGGCTACACCTTC. This chain links TRBV25-1 with TRBJ1-2, with D unclear. V lost 6 bases and J 7 bases, leaving 21 bases between the germline ends. This CDR3 is 15 amino acids long. The germline gives CDR1 MGHDK, CDR2 SYGVNS.